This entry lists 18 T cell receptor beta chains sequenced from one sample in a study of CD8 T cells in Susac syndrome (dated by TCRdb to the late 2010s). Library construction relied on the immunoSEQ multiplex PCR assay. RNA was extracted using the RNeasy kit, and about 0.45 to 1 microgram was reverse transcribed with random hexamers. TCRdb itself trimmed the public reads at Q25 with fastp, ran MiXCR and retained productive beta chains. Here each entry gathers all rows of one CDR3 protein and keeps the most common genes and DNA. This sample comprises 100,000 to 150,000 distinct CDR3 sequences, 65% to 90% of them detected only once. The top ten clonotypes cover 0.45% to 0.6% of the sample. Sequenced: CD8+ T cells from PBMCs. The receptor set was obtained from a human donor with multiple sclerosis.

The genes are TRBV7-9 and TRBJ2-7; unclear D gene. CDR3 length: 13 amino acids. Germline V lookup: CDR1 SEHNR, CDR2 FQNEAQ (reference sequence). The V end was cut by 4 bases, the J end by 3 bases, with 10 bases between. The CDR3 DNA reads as TGTGCCAGCAGCTCAATGTCAGTCTACGAGCAGTACTTC. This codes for CASSSMSVYEQYF.

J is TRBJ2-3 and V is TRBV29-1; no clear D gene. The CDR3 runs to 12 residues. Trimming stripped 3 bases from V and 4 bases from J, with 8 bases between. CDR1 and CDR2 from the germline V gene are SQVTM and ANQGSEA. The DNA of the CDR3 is TGCAGCGTTGAGGCTAATTCAGATACGCAGTATTTT. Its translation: CSVEANSDTQYF.

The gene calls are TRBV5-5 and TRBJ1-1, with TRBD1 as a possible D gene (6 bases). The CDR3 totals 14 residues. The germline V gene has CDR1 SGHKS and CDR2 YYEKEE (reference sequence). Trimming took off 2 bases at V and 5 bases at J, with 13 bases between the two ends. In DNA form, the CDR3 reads TGTGCCAGCAGCTTTCCGCAGGGGCGGACTGAAGCTTTCTTT. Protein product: CASSFPQGRTEAFF.

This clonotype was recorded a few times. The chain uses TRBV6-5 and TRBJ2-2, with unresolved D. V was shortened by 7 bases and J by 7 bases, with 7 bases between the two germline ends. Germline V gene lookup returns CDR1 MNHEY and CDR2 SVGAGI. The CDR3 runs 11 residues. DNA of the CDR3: TGTGCCAGCACCCATGACGGGGAGCTGTTTTTT. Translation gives CASTHDGELFF.

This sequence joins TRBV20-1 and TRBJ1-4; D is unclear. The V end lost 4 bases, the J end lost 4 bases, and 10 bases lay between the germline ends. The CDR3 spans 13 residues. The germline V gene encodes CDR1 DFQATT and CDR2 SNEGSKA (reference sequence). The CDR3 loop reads CSATRVVNEKLFF. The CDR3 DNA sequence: TGCAGTGCTACCCGGGTCGTTAATGAAAAACTGTTTTTT.

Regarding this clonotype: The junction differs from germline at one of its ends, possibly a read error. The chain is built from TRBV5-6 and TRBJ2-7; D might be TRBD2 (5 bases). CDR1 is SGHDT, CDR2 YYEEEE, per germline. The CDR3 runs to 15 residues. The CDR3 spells CASSPVGASPDFITF. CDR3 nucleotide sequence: TGTGCCAGCAGCCCCGTGGGAGCCAGTCCGGACTTTATAACATTC.

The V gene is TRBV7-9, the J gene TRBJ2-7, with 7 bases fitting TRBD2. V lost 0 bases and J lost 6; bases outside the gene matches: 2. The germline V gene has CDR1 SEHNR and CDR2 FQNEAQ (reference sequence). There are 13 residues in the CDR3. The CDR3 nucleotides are TGTGCCAGCAGCTTAGCGGCGGGGGTCGAGCAGTACTTC. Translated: CASSLAAGVEQYF.

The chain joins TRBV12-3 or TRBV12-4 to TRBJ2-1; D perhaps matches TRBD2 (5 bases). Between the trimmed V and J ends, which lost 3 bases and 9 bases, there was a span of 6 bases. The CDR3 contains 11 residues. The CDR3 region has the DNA TGTGCCAGCAGTTTCGGGGTTGAGCAGTTCTTC. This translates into CASSFGVEQFF.

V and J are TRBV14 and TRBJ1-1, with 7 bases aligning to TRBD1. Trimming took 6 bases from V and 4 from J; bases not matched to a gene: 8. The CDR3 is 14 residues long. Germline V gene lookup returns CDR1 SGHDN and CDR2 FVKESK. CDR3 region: CASSQLRGLTEAFF. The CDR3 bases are TGTGCCAGCAGTCAACTGAGGGGGCTCACTGAAGCTTTCTTT.

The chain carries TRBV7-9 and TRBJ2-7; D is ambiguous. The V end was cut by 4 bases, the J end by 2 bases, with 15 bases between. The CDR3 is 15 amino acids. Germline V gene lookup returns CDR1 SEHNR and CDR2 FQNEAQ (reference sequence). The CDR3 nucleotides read TGTGCCAGCAGCTCCCTGTCCTCCTCTGCCTACGAGCAGTACTTC. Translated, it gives CASSSLSSSAYEQYF. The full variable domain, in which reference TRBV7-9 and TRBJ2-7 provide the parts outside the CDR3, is DTGVSQNPRHKITKRGQNVTFRCDPISEHNRLYWYRQTLGQGPEFLTYFQNEAQLEKSRLLSDRFSAERPKGSFSTLEIQRTEQGDSAMYLCASSSLSSSAYEQYFGPGTRLTVT.

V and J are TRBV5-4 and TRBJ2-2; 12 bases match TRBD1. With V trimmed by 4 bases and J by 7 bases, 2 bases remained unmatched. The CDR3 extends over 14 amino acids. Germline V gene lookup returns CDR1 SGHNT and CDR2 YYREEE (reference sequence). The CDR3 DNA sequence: TGTGCCAGCAGCCGGGACAGGGGGCTCGGGGAGCTGTTTTTT. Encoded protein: CASSRDRGLGELFF.

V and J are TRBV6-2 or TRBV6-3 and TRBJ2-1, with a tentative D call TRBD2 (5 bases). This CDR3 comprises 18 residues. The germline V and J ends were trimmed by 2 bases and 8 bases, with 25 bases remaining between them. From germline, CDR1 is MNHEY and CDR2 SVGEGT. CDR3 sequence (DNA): TGTGCCAGCAGTTACCCAACTTCGGAGGTCCTCAACATCCATGAGCAGTTCTTC. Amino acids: CASSYPTSEVLNIHEQFF.

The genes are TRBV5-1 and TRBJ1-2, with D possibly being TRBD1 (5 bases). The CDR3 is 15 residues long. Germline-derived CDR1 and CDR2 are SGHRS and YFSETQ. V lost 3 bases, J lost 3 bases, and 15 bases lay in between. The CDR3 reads CASSSWGRVDYGYTF. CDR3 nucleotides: TGCGCCAGCAGCTCGTGGGGCAGGGTGGACTATGGCTACACCTTC.

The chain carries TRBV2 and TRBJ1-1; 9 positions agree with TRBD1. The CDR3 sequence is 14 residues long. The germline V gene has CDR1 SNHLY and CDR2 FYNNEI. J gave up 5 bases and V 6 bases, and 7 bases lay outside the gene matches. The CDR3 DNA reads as TGTGCCAGCAGGGAACAGGGGGCGAGGACTGAAGCTTTCTTT. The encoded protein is CASREQGARTEAFF.

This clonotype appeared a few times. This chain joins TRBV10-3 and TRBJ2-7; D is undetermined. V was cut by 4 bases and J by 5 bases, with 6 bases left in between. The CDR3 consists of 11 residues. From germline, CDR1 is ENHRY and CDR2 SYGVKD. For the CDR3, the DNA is TGTGCCATCAGTGCTGGGGACGAGCAGTACTTC. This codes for CAISAGDEQYF.

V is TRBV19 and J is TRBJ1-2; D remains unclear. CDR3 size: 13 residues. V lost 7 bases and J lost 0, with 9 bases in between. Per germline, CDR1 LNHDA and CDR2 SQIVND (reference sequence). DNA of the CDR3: TGTGCCAGTACCCTGACTTCTAACTATGGCTACACCTTC. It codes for CASTLTSNYGYTF.

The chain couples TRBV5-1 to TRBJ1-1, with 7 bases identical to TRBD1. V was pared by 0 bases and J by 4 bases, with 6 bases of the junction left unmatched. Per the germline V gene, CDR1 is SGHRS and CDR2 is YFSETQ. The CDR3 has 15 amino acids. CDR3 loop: CASSLGPAGGTEAFF. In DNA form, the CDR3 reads TGCGCCAGCAGCTTGGGCCCGGCAGGGGGCACTGAAGCTTTCTTT. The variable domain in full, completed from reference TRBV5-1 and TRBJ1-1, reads KAGVTQTPRYLIKTRGQQVTLSCSPISGHRSVSWYQQTPGQGLQFLFEYFSETQRNKGNFPGRFSGRQFSNSRSEMNVSTLELGDSALYLCASSLGPAGGTEAFFGQGTRLTVV.

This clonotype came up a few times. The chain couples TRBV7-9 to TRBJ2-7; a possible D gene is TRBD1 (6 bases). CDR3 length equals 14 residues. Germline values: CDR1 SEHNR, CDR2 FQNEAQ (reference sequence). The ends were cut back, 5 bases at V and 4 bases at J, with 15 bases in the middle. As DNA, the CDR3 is TGTGCCAGCAGCCCACCGGGACAATCATACGAGCAGTACGTC. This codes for CASSPPGQSYEQYV.